This TCR beta chain was sequenced in a study of cytomegalovirus exposure and HLA in healthy donors. Study-level information: The same platform was used for the roughly 120 validation repertoires as for the 666 first-cohort repertoires, as reported in a later analysis. Study findings and constraints: Cytomegalovirus status, reportedly, was diagnosed with high specificity and sensitivity by the classifier. Within the 120 or so validation repertoires, first-cohort TCR clusters tended to co-occur, according to a later analysis.

As to this clone: Its antigen is not identified.

Measured with immunoSEQ multiplex PCR; TCRdb has only the in-frame clones, and not every one. The table records approximately 150,000 clones, 85% to 90% of them present only once. The sample taken for sequencing was PBMCs. This clonotype originated in a woman between 18 and 30 years old in good health and CMV-seropositive.

This CDR3 is CASSPVGGAPYGYTF. CDR3 nucleotides: TGCGCCAGCAGCCCAGTGGGGGGGGCCCCCTATGGCTACACCTTC. This chain links TRBV5-1 with TRBJ1-2; the D gene is possibly TRBD1 (6 bases). The CDR3 totals 15 residues. Trimming took off 4 bases at V and 4 bases at J, with 17 bases between the two ends. Germline V lookup: CDR1 SGHRS, CDR2 YFSETQ.